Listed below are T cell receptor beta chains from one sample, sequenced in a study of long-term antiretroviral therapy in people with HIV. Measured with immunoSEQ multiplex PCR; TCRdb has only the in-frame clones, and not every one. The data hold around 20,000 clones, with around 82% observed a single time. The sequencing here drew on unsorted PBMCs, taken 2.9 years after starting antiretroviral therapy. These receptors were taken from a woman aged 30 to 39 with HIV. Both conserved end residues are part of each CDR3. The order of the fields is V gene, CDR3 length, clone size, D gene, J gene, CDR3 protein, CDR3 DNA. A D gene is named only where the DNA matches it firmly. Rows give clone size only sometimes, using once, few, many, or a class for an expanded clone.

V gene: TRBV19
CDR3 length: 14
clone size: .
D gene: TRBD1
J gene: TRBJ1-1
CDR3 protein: CASSIDRGVTEAFF
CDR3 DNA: TGTGCCAGTAGTATCGACAGGGGGGTCACTGAAGCTTTCTTT

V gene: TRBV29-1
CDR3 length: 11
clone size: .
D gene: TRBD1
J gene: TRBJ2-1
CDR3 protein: CRATSGGVQFF
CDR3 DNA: TGCAGGGCTACGTCAGGGGGCGTGCAGTTCTTC

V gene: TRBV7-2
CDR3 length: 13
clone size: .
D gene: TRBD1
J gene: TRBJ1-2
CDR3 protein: CASSFTGVKGYTF
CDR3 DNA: TGTGCCAGCAGCTTTACAGGGGTGAAAGGCTACACCTTC

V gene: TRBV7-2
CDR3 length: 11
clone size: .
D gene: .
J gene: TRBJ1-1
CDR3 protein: CASNRGVEAFF
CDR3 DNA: TGTGCCAGCAACCGCGGGGTTGAAGCTTTCTTT

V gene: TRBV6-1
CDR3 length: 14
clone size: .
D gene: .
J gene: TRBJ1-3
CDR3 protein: CASIQGSAGNTIYF
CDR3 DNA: TGTGCCAGCATACAGGGATCTGCTGGAAACACCATATATTTT

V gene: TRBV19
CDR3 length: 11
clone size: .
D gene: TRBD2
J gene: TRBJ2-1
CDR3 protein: CASSIRTSRFF
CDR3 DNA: TGTGCCAGTAGTATCCGGACTAGCAGGTTCTTC

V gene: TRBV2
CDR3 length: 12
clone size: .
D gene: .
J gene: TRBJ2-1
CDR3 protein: CASSERSLEQFF
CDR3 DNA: TGTGCCAGCAGTGAACGTTCACTAGAGCAGTTCTTC

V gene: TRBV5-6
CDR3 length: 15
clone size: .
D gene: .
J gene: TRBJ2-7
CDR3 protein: CASSLAREWVYEQYF
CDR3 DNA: TGTGCCAGCAGCTTGGCGAGGGAGTGGGTCTACGAGCAGTACTTC

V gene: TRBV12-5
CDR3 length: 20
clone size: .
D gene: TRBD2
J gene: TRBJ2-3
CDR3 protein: CASGLFKKASGGFRTDTQYF
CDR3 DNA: TGTGCTAGTGGTTTGTTCAAAAAGGCTAGCGGGGGGTTCAGAACAGATACGCAGTATTTT

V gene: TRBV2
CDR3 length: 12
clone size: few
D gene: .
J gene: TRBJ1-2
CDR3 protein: CASSVHIRGYTF
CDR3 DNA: TGTGCCAGCAGTGTACATATTAGGGGCTACACCTTC

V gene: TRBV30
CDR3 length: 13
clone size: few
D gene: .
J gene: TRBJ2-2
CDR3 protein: CAWSAFFPGELFF
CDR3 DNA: TGTGCCTGGAGTGCTTTTTTTCCCGGGGAGCTGTTTTTT

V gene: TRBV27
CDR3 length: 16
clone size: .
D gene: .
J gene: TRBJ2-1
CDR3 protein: CASSLAGPSSYNEQFF
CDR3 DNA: TGTGCCAGCAGTTTAGCGGGGCCTAGCTCCTACAATGAGCAGTTCTTC

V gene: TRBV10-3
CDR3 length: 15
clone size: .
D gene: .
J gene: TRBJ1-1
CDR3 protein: CAISEGQTGDTEAFF
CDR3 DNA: TGTGCCATCAGTGAGGGTCAGACAGGCGACACTGAAGCTTTCTTT

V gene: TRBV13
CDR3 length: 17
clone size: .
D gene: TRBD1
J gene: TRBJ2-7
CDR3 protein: CASSLFKLSDRMSEQYF
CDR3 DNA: TGTGCCAGCAGCTTATTTAAGCTCTCGGACAGGATGTCCGAGCAGTACTTC

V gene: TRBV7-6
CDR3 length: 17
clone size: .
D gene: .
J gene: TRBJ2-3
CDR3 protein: CASSARDRLGITDTQYF
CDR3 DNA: TGTGCCAGCAGCGCCAGGGATCGACTCGGGATCACAGATACGCAGTATTTT

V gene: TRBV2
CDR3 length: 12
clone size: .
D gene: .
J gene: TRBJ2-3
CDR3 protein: CASSRDSDTQYF
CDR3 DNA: TGTGCCAGCAGCAGAGATTCGGATACGCAGTATTTT

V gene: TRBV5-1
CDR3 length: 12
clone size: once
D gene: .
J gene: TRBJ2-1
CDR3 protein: CASSLGGHEQFF
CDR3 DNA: TGCGCCAGCAGCTTAGGGGGACATGAGCAGTTCTTC

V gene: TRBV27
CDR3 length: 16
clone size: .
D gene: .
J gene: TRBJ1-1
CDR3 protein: CASSAQTAHSGTEAFF
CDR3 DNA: TGTGCCAGCAGTGCCCAGACGGCCCATTCAGGCACTGAAGCTTTCTTT

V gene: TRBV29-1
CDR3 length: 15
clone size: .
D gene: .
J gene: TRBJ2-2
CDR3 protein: CSVADSQAVTGELFF
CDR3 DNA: TGCAGCGTTGCAGATTCCCAGGCCGTCACCGGGGAGCTGTTTTTT

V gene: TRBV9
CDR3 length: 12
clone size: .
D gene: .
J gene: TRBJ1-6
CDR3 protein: CASSPSSGTLHF
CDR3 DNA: TGTGCCAGCAGCCCATCCTCTGGGACCCTCCACTTT

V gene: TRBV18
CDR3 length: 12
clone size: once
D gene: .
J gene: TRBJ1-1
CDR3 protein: CASSPLGDEAFF
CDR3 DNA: TGTGCCAGCTCCCCCTTGGGCGATGAAGCTTTCTTT

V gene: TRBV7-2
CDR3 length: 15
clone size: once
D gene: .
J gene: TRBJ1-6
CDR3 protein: CASSPSSDLRSPLHF
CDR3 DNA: TGTGCCAGCAGCCCGAGTTCGGACTTACGTTCACCCCTCCACTTT

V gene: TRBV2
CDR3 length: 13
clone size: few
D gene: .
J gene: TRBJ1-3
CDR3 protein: CASRTDSGNTIYF
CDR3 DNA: TGTGCCAGCAGAACAGACTCTGGAAACACCATATATTTT

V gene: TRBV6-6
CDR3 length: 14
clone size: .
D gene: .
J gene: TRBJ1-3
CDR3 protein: CASSNRVPGNTIYF
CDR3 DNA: TGTGCCAGCAGTAACAGGGTACCTGGAAACACCATATATTTT

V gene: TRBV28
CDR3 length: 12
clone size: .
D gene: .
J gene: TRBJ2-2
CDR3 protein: CASETNTGELFF
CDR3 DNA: TGTGCCAGCGAAACGAACACCGGGGAGCTGTTTTTT

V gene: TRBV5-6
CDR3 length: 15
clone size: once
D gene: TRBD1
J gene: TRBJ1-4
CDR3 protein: CASSLGRRDSEKLFF
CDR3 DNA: TGTGCCAGCAGCTTGGGGAGGCGGGACAGTGAAAAACTGTTTTTT

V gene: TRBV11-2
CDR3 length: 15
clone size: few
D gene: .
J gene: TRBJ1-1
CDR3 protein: CASSARTDFNTEAFF
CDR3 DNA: TGTGCCAGCAGCGCAAGGACAGATTTCAACACTGAAGCTTTCTTT

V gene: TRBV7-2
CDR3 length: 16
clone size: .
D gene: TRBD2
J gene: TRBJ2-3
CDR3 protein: CASSFGTSGGADTQYF
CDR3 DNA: TGTGCCAGCAGCTTTGGGACTAGCGGGGGGGCAGATACGCAGTATTTT

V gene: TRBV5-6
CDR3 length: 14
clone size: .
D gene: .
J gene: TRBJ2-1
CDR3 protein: CASSLGQDGYEQFF
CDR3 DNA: TGTGCCAGCAGCTTGGGACAGGACGGCTATGAGCAGTTCTTC

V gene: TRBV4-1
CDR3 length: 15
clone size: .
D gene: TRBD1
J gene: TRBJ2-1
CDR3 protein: CASSQVGTGSDEQFF
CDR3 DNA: TGCGCCAGCAGCCAAGTAGGGACAGGGTCAGATGAGCAGTTCTTC